This is a list of T cell receptor beta chains from one sample in a study of spatial heterogeneity in lung cancer. MiXCR was run by TCRdb on the 5' RACE reads, yielding one entry per CDR3 protein. The sample records some 100,000 distinct CDR3 sequences, 3.5% to 5% being singletons. The sample here was lung tumor tissue, taken at surgery. The receptors were sampled from a male donor with early-stage non-small cell lung cancer. Each CDR3 is given without its conserved first and last residue.

V gene,J gene,CDR3 protein
TRBV9,TRBJ2-2,ASSVLGTNTGELF
TRBV18,TRBJ1-5,ASSPNSNQPQH
TRBV5-5,TRBJ2-1,ASSPGTSAHNEQF
TRBV12-3/TRBV12-4,TRBJ2-3,ASRPAGNADTQY
TRBV9,TRBJ1-1,ASSVVTAPEAF
TRBV11-2,TRBJ2-5,ASRGTGQIKETQY
TRBV10-3,TRBJ2-7,AIRIDRGRPYEQY
TRBV5-6,TRBJ1-2,ASSFPTGNYGYT
TRBV10-3,TRBJ1-2,AISETLGTGGEGYT
TRBV6-6,TRBJ2-2,ASSSQGPGELF
TRBV5-5,TRBJ2-7,ASSLVQGDYEQY